The 12 T cell receptor beta chains below all came from one sample that was sequenced in a study of blood T cell repertoires in COVID-19. TCRdb's table, derived via immunoSEQ multiplex PCR, lists solely in-frame clones and lacks some. The repertoire consists of 150,000 to 200,000 clones, with 65% to 85% occurring once and the leading ten covering 13%. Sequenced material: PBMCs or T cells enriched from blood (not recorded which). These receptor sequences come from a woman aged 60-75 years who had recovered from COVID-19.

The CDR3 DNA sequence: TGTGCCAGCCAGAAAATAAAATTCACAGATACGCAGTATTTT. It is translated as CASQKIKFTDTQYF. V usage is TRBV7-9 and J usage is TRBJ2-3; no clear D gene. The CDR3 runs 14 residues. Germline V gives CDR1 SEHNR, CDR2 FQNEAQ (reference sequence). The ends were cut back, 8 bases at V and 2 bases at J, with 14 bases in the middle.

The chain has TRBV7-6 and TRBJ1-2, with D tentatively TRBD1 (6 bases). CDR3 size: 13 residues. Per germline, CDR1 SGHVS and CDR2 FNYEAQ. Trimming stripped 5 bases from V and 3 bases from J, with 10 bases between. As DNA, the CDR3 is TGTGCCAGCAGCCTCCCAGGGGACTATGGCTACACCTTC. This codes for CASSLPGDYGYTF.

This chain connects TRBV5-1 to TRBJ2-2; D perhaps matches TRBD1 (6 bases). Deletions cut 4 bases from V and 0 bases from J, with 13 bases between. The CDR3 consists of 16 residues. Germline V CDR1 and CDR2: SGHRS, YFSETQ. This CDR3 reads CASSETGTTNTGELFF. The CDR3 DNA reads TGCGCCAGCAGCGAGACTGGGACAACGAACACCGGGGAGCTGTTTTTT.

The chain is built from TRBV24-1 and TRBJ2-1; possible D gene TRBD2, 5 bases. V lost 9 bases, J lost 5 bases, and 16 bases lay in between. The CDR3 totals 14 residues. CDR1 is KGHDR and CDR2 is SFDVKD in the germline V gene. The CDR3 region has the DNA TGTGCCACCGACCGGGGTGGCCGGGACAATGAGCAGTTCTTC. Translating gives CATDRGGRDNEQFF.

The chain combines TRBV5-6 with TRBJ1-2; D ambiguous. CDR3 size: 13 residues. Germline V gives CDR1 SGHDT, CDR2 YYEEEE. V was clipped by 4 bases and J by 6 bases, with 13 bases between them. DNA for the CDR3: TGTGCCAGCAGCATCCGGGGAATCAATGGCTACACCTTC. It specifies CASSIRGINGYTF.

The rearrangement links TRBV15 to TRBJ1-5; tentative D call: TRBD1 (5 bases). Germline V gives CDR1 LNHNV, CDR2 YYDKDF (reference sequence). CDR3 size: 13 residues. Deletions cut 0 bases from V and 9 bases from J, with 9 bases between. Here the CDR3 DNA reads TGTGCCACCAGCAGAGATCGGCAGGGGCCCCAGCATTTT. It codes for CATSRDRQGPQHF.

A few counts support this clone. The chain has TRBV5-1 and TRBJ2-7; 8 nucleotides agree with TRBD2. This CDR3 region has 15 residues. Losses at the gene ends were 4 bases for V and 2 bases for J; bases not matched to a gene: 8. CDR1 SGHRS and CDR2 YFSETQ come from the germline V gene. The CDR3 region has the DNA TGCGCCAGCAGCCTTAGCGGGATGGGACCCTACGAGCAGTACTTC. Translating it yields CASSLSGMGPYEQYF. Looking up the rest from reference TRBV5-1 and TRBJ2-7 gives the full variable domain: KAGVTQTPRYLIKTRGQQVTLSCSPISGHRSVSWYQQTPGQGLQFLFEYFSETQRNKGNFPGRFSGRQFSNSRSEMNVSTLELGDSALYLCASSLSGMGPYEQYFGPGTRLTVT.

This chain connects TRBV6-1 to TRBJ2-7; a possible D gene is TRBD2 (6 bases). V lost 4 bases and J lost 3, with 10 bases in between. The germline gives CDR1 MNHNS, CDR2 SASEGT. The CDR3 runs 13 residues. The CDR3, as DNA: TGTGCCAGCAGTGCGACTAGAGGCTACGAGCAGTACTTC. It translates to CASSATRGYEQYF.

This sequence joins TRBV19 and TRBJ2-4; 11 bases match TRBD2. The V and J ends lost 9 bases and 0 bases, in that order; junction bases with no gene match: 7. From germline, CDR1 is LNHDA and CDR2 SQIVND (reference sequence). The length of the CDR3 is 16 residues. The CDR3, as DNA: TGTGCCAGCACCGGGACTAGCGGATTAGCCAAAAACATTCAGTACTTC. It translates to CASTGTSGLAKNIQYF.

The chain recombines TRBV6-6 with TRBJ2-5; TRBD2 is a possible D gene (5 bases). Germline V gene lookup returns CDR1 MNHNY and CDR2 SVGAGI (reference sequence). This CDR3 is built from 15 residues. The V end lost 6 bases, the J end lost 5 bases, and 19 bases lay between the germline ends. The CDR3: CASRHPGRGEETQYF. The CDR3 DNA is TGTGCCAGCAGACACCCTGGACGTGGGGAGGAGACCCAGTACTTC.

This clone was seen a few times. The V call is TRBV4-1, the J call TRBJ1-2; TRBD1 matches 8 bases. V trimming: 5 bases; J trimming: 1 base; junction bases outside the gene matches: 6. Germline V lookup: CDR1 MGHRA, CDR2 YSYEKL. The CDR3 loop spans 15 amino acids. The CDR3 loop reads CASSLGDRGNYGYTF. The CDR3 coding sequence is TGCGCCAGCAGCTTAGGCGACAGGGGTAACTATGGCTACACCTTC.

The rearrangement uses TRBV7-8 and TRBJ1-5; maybe TRBD1 (5 bases). Trimming cost V 1 base and J 2 bases, with 12 bases left between them. The CDR3 is 16 amino acids. Germline-derived CDR1 and CDR2 are SGHVS and FQNEAQ. The CDR3 protein is CASSLGDFLGNQPQHF. CDR3 nucleotides: TGTGCCAGCAGCTTAGGGGACTTCCTTGGCAATCAGCCCCAGCATTTT.